Listed here are 28 T cell receptor beta chains from one sample, sequenced in a study of blood T cell repertoires in COVID-19. Sequenced by immunoSEQ multiplex PCR; TCRdb stores in-frame clones only, minus some. The sample records fewer than 200,000 clones, roughly 80% being singletons. Material: PBMCs or T cells enriched from blood (not recorded which). The receptors shown here come from a woman in her forties or fifties who had recovered from COVID-19.

V is TRBV6-2 or TRBV6-3 and J is TRBJ1-3; D unclear. Germline V CDR1 and CDR2: MNHEY, SVGEGT. The CDR3 loop spans 14 amino acids. Trimming left V 6 bases short and J 6 bases short, with 15 bases between. Here the CDR3 reads CASSPDFAENTIYF. CDR3 DNA sequence: TGTGCCAGCAGCCCGGACTTTGCGGAAAACACCATATATTTT.

The rearrangement links TRBV29-1 to TRBJ2-5; unclear D gene. The CDR3 contains 12 residues. Germline V gives CDR1 SQVTM, CDR2 ANQGSEA. Trimming pared 3 bases from V and 7 bases from J, leaving 12 bases between. DNA for the CDR3: TGCAGCGTTGACGGCGGTGGTGGGACCCAGTACTTC. Translation gives CSVDGGGGTQYF.

This clone was detected once. The chain couples TRBV7-2 to TRBJ2-3, with D perhaps TRBD1 (6 bases). In germline, CDR1 is SGHTA, CDR2 FQGNSA. With 5 bases removed from V and 5 bases from J, the gap between germline ends came to 17 bases. The CDR3 has 15 amino acids. The CDR3 spells CASSRGTGPRDTQYF. Here the CDR3 DNA reads TGTGCCAGCAGCCGCGGAACAGGGCCTCGAGATACGCAGTATTTT.

This sequence joins TRBV28 and TRBJ1-1; 11 nucleotides agree with TRBD1. Germline V gene sequence: CDR1 MDHEN, CDR2 SYDVKM. V lost 10 bases and J lost 1; bases outside the gene matches: 5. The CDR3 loop spans 14 amino acids. CDR3: CAIAGTGGNTEAFF. DNA of the CDR3: TGTGCCATTGCCGGGACAGGGGGGAACACTGAAGCTTTCTTT.

V usage is TRBV2 and J usage is TRBJ1-6; no reliable D call. Germline CDR1 reads SNHLY; CDR2 reads FYNNEI. V lost 4 bases, J lost 11 bases, and 12 bases lay in between. The CDR3 covers 13 residues. CDR3 loop: CASSGLGEAPLHF. The CDR3 coding sequence is TGTGCCAGCAGTGGCCTCGGTGAGGCACCCCTCCACTTT.

V usage is TRBV18 and J usage is TRBJ1-1, with a tentative D call TRBD1 (5 bases). Germline assignment: CDR1 KGHSH and CDR2 LQKENI. Trimming stripped 1 base from V and 0 bases from J, with 6 bases between. The CDR3 is 14 amino acids. This chain's CDR3 is CASSPQGMNTEAFF. The CDR3, as DNA: TGTGCCAGCTCACCACAGGGGATGAACACTGAAGCTTTCTTT.

V is TRBV2 and J is TRBJ2-5, with D perhaps TRBD1 (6 bases). The CDR3 spans 12 residues. Germline V CDR1 and CDR2: SNHLY, FYNNEI. The V and J ends lost 10 bases and 3 bases respectively, with 12 bases between them. CDR3 sequence reads: CATEGEKETQYF. CDR3 nucleotide sequence: TGTGCCACCGAGGGGGAGAAAGAGACCCAGTACTTC.

The chain links TRBV6-1 to TRBJ2-5, with 15 bases that match TRBD2. Germline-derived CDR1 and CDR2 are MNHNS and SASEGT. The CDR3 has 18 residues. The ends lost 4 bases at V and 5 bases at J; junction bases unmatched: 11. CDR3 amino acids: CASSAGLAGGLGRETQYF. The DNA of the CDR3 is TGTGCCAGCAGTGCCGGACTAGCGGGGGGGCTCGGCAGGGAGACCCAGTACTTC.

CDR3 DNA sequence: TGTGCCAGCAGCCAGACAGGGGCCAATAATCAGCCCCAGCATTTT. This codes for CASSQTGANNQPQHF. V usage is TRBV4-2 and J usage is TRBJ1-5; 8 nucleotides align to TRBD1. The length of the CDR3 is 15 residues. The trim removed 3 bases at V and 4 bases at J, leaving 5 bases unmatched. Per germline, CDR1 LGHNA and CDR2 YNFKEQ.

Only a few counts were recorded for this clone. The CDR3 protein is CASSTNGGTQYF. CDR3 nucleotide sequence: TGTGCCAGCAGCACTAACGGGGGTACGCAGTATTTT. The J gene is TRBJ2-3, the V gene TRBV6-2 or TRBV6-3; a possible D gene is TRBD2 (6 bases). This CDR3 region has 12 residues. In germline, CDR1 is MNHEY, CDR2 SVGEGT. V dropped 6 bases and J dropped 8 bases, with 12 bases sitting between them.

V is TRBV12-3 or TRBV12-4 and J is TRBJ2-5; D possibly corresponds to TRBD1 (6 bases). V was shortened by 6 bases and J by 5 bases, with 10 bases between the two germline ends. This CDR3 comprises 12 residues. CDR3 nucleotide sequence: TGTGCCAGCAGCCCCGACAGGGAGACCCAGTACTTC. It specifies CASSPDRETQYF.

This rearrangement joins TRBV5-3 to TRBJ1-2; 7 nucleotides agree with TRBD1. TRBV5-3 is an ORF; its function is uncertain. The CDR3 extends over 15 amino acids. The V and J ends lost 2 bases and 5 bases, in that order; junction bases with no gene match: 9. CDR3 in amino acids: CARSLRAGTEYGYTF. The CDR3 coding sequence is TGTGCCAGAAGCTTACGGGCCGGGACAGAATATGGCTACACCTTC.

V is TRBV30 and J is TRBJ2-5; the D gene is possibly TRBD1 (5 bases). Trimming removed 0 bases from V and 5 bases from J, with 13 bases in between. The germline gives CDR1 GTSNPN, CDR2 SVGIG (reference sequence). The CDR3 is made up of 14 amino acids. The CDR3 loop reads CAWSVRWQGETQYF. The CDR3 DNA sequence: TGTGCCTGGAGTGTACGATGGCAGGGTGAGACCCAGTACTTC. Looking up the rest from reference TRBV30 and TRBJ2-5 gives the full variable domain: SQTIHQWPATLVQPVGSPLSLECTVEGTSNPNLYWYRQAAGRGLQLLFYSVGIGQISSEVPQNLSASRPQDRQFILSSKKLLLSDSGFYLCAWSVRWQGETQYFGPGTRLLVL.

The sample holds a few counts of this clone. V usage is TRBV6-5 and J usage is TRBJ2-7; possibly TRBD2 for D (6 bases). Per germline, CDR1 MNHEY and CDR2 SVGAGI. With 5 bases removed from V and 5 bases from J, the gap between germline ends came to 19 bases. The CDR3 extends over 15 amino acids. The CDR3 DNA follows: TGTGCCAGCAGTCCTCAAGGAGGGTTTCAGGACGAGCAGTACGTC. Protein: CASSPQGGFQDEQYV.

The V and J genes are TRBV5-1 and TRBJ2-2, with 7 bases fitting TRBD1. The ends lost 4 bases at V and 8 bases at J; junction bases unmatched: 8. The CDR3 is made up of 14 amino acids. Germline loops: CDR1 SGHRS, CDR2 YFSETQ. Written as DNA, the CDR3 is TGCGCCAGCAGCGGAGGACAGGCCACGGGGGAGCTGTTTTTT. Encoded protein: CASSGGQATGELFF.

This rearrangement joins TRBV30 to TRBJ2-2; tentatively, D is TRBD1 (6 bases). The ends were cut back, 5 bases at V and 1 base at J, with 8 bases in the middle. In germline, CDR1 is GTSNPN, CDR2 SVGIG (reference sequence). This CDR3 spans 13 amino acids. CDR3 sequence: CAWPDRNTGELFF. For the CDR3, the DNA is TGTGCCTGGCCGGACAGGAACACCGGGGAGCTGTTTTTT.

The chain couples TRBV28 to TRBJ1-1; no firm D call. The germline V and J ends were trimmed by 3 bases and 10 bases, with 12 bases remaining between them. CDR3 length: 12 residues. Germline assignment: CDR1 MDHEN and CDR2 SYDVKM. The CDR3 is CASSFPGHPAFF. The DNA for the CDR3 is TGTGCCAGCAGTTTTCCCGGTCATCCAGCTTTCTTT.

This clone has just one count. The V gene is TRBV29-1, the J gene TRBJ2-4; possibly TRBD1 for D (5 bases). V was trimmed by 6 bases and J by 3 bases, leaving 18 bases between them. Germline assignment: CDR1 SQVTM and CDR2 ANQGSEA. The CDR3 runs 15 residues. The CDR3 DNA follows: TGCAGCGTGGGGTTTCAGGGATTTAGCAAAAACATTCAGTACTTC. It yields the protein CSVGFQGFSKNIQYF.

This rearrangement joins TRBV11-2 to TRBJ2-7, with a possible D match to TRBD1 (7 bases). Trimming left V 5 bases short and J 3 bases short, with 8 bases between. The CDR3 extends over 12 amino acids. Looked up from germline, CDR1 is SGHAT and CDR2 is FQNNGV. The CDR3 region has the DNA TGTGCCAGCAGCCAGGGGGGCTACGAGCAGTACGTC. It translates to CASSQGGYEQYV.

This clone has more than one count but fewer than ten. The V and J genes are TRBV2 and TRBJ1-1; no clear D gene. Trimming cost V 6 bases and J 8 bases, with 19 bases left between them. The germline V gene encodes CDR1 SNHLY and CDR2 FYNNEI. The CDR3 spans 14 residues. CDR3 in DNA: TGTGCCAGCAGGGCTACAGATCTTGCTCCCGAAGCTTTCTTT. As protein: CASRATDLAPEAFF.

The chain carries TRBV19 and TRBJ2-4; 7 nucleotides align to TRBD1. CDR1 and CDR2 from the germline V gene are LNHDA and SQIVND (reference sequence). With 5 bases clipped from V and 8 bases from J, the junction kept 12 bases outside the gene matches. The CDR3 covers 15 residues. The CDR3: CASSFSPRQGDIQYF. The CDR3 DNA is TGTGCCAGTAGTTTCAGCCCTCGACAGGGAGACATTCAGTACTTC.

The rearrangement links TRBV7-2 to TRBJ1-5; D unresolved. Germline loops: CDR1 SGHTA, CDR2 FQGNSA. The CDR3 consists of 13 residues. The V end lost 5 bases, the J end lost 3 bases, and 8 bases lay between the germline ends. CDR3 sequence (DNA): TGTGCCAGCAGCCGTCACACCAATCAGCCCCAGCATTTT. Its translation is CASSRHTNQPQHF.

The CDR3 nucleotides are TGTGCCACCAGTGACCCCAGGTGTGGACAGGTAATGAAGACCCAGTACTTC. This sequence encodes CATSDPRCGQVMKTQYF. This rearrangement joins TRBV24-1 to TRBJ2-5; 7 positions agree with TRBD1. CDR3 length: 17 amino acids. The germline CDR1 and CDR2 sequences are KGHDR and SFDVKD. Losses at the gene ends were 4 bases for V and 6 bases for J; bases not matched to a gene: 16.

V gene TRBV3-1 (or the pseudogene TRBV3-2) combines with J gene TRBJ1-2; a possible D gene is TRBD1 (5 bases). The CDR3 loop spans 14 amino acids. V gave up 0 bases and J gave up 6 bases, with 11 bases separating them. Per germline, CDR1 LGHDT and CDR2 YNNKEL (reference sequence). The CDR3 spells CASSQDGGGNGYTF. The DNA for the CDR3 is TGTGCCAGCAGCCAAGATGGGGGAGGGAATGGCTACACCTTC.

J is TRBJ1-1 and V is TRBV30; D is uncertain. V shed 2 bases and J shed 7 bases, with 8 bases lying between them. This CDR3 region has 11 residues. Germline CDR1 reads GTSNPN; CDR2 reads SVGIG (reference sequence). The CDR3 nucleotides are TGTGCCTGGAGTATTGTCATTGAAGCTTTCTTT. Translation gives CAWSIVIEAFF.

V is TRBV10-3 and J is TRBJ1-6, with TRBD1 matching over 7 bases. CDR3 length: 15 amino acids. Germline-derived CDR1 and CDR2 are ENHRY and SYGVKD. V shed 2 bases, J shed 5 bases, and the junction held 3 bases outside the gene matches. In nucleotides, the CDR3 is TGTGCCATCAGTGAGGGGACAGTTAATAATTCACCCCTCCACTTT. Its protein product is CAISEGTVNNSPLHF.

J is TRBJ1-4 and V is TRBV7-8; D is unresolved. Germline assignment: CDR1 SGHVS and CDR2 FQNEAQ. This CDR3 region has 14 residues. Trimming stripped 5 bases from V and 8 bases from J, with 15 bases between. The DNA of the CDR3 is TGTGCCAGCAGCCGCCGGGAGGCGAGGGAAAAACTGTTTTTT. Translation gives CASSRREAREKLFF. The full variable domain, its missing parts supplied by reference TRBV7-8 and TRBJ1-4, is GAGVSQSPRYKVAKRGQDVALRCDPISGHVSLFWYQQALGQGPEFLTYFQNEAQLDKSGLPSDRFFAERPEGSVSTLKIQRTQQEDSAVYLCASSRREAREKLFFGSGTQLSVL.

The chain carries TRBV9 and TRBJ1-4, with D possibly matching TRBD1 (5 bases). CDR3 length: 13 amino acids. V lost 0 bases and J 9 bases, leaving 9 bases between the germline ends. Germline loops: CDR1 SGDLS, CDR2 YYNGEE. CDR3: CASSVGQGKKLFF. The CDR3 DNA reads TGTGCCAGCAGCGTAGGCCAGGGTAAAAAACTGTTTTTT.